This entry lists 20 T cell receptor beta chains sequenced from one sample in a study of blood T cell repertoires in COVID-19 (dated by TCRdb to about 2020). To prepare the library, the immunoSEQ multiplex PCR assay was applied. Sourced from immuneACCESS, this table was stored by TCRdb with only in-frame sequences that have V and J called. A share of the clones is absent; for the studies checked, an unresolved V gene accounts for under half, and the remainder has no known explanation. The sample table contains tens of thousands of clones; only one count was recorded for about 87% of them. More than 7% of the sample belongs to the ten largest clones. Material for sequencing was peripheral blood. The receptor source for this set is a human donor in a cohort sampled during active COVID-19.

The rearrangement uses TRBV10-3 and TRBJ1-1; 7 bases agree with TRBD1. There are 15 residues in the CDR3. Trimming removed 10 bases from V and 0 bases from J; junction bases left unmatched: 11. Germline CDR1 is ENHRY and CDR2 is SYGVKD. The CDR3 nucleotides are TGTGCCACGGGGCCGGGACAGATTATGAACACTGAAGCTTTCTTT. Translated, it gives CATGPGQIMNTEAFF.

The chain is built from TRBV5-4 and TRBJ1-3; 7 bases line up with TRBD1. Per germline, CDR1 SGHNT and CDR2 YYREEE (reference sequence). The CDR3 spans 14 residues. The trim removed 4 bases at V and 4 bases at J, leaving 5 bases unmatched. The CDR3 loop is CASSLDRAGNTIYF. The CDR3 bases are TGTGCCAGCAGCCTAGACAGGGCCGGAAACACCATATATTTT.

This chain uses TRBV20-1 with TRBJ1-1, with D uncertain. Germline assignment: CDR1 DFQATT and CDR2 SNEGSKA (reference sequence). This CDR3 comprises 11 residues. V was clipped by 6 bases and J by 11 bases, with 16 bases between them. CDR3 loop: CSAKTGWLAFF. Written as DNA, the CDR3 is TGCAGTGCGAAGACTGGGTGGCTGGCTTTCTTT.

The chain couples TRBV7-9 to TRBJ2-5; 8 bases fit TRBD2. The CDR3 covers 16 residues. The germline V gene encodes CDR1 SEHNR and CDR2 FQNEAQ (reference sequence). V lost 5 bases to trimming and J lost 2 bases; unmatched junction nucleotides: 10. CDR3 in amino acids: CASSPQLAALQETQYF. In DNA form, the CDR3 reads TGTGCCAGCAGCCCCCAACTAGCGGCATTACAAGAGACCCAGTACTTC.

V and J are TRBV2 and TRBJ1-6; no firm D call. The CDR3 totals 13 residues. V was cut by 9 bases and J by 7 bases, with 13 bases left in between. CDR1 SNHLY and CDR2 FYNNEI come from the germline V gene. CDR3 amino acids: CARRRGLNSPLHF. CDR3 sequence (DNA): TGTGCCAGAAGACGAGGCCTCAATTCACCCCTCCACTTT.

J is TRBJ2-5 and V is TRBV3-1 (or the pseudogene TRBV3-2), with TRBD1 identical over 9 bases. The trim removed 1 base at V and 4 bases at J, leaving 7 bases unmatched. The CDR3 totals 16 residues. Germline V gene lookup returns CDR1 LGHDT and CDR2 YNNKEL (reference sequence). In nucleotides, the CDR3 is TGTGCCAGCAGCCAAGTGAACAGGGGGCTAGGAGAGACCCAGTACTTC. Protein product: CASSQVNRGLGETQYF.

V and J are TRBV27 and TRBJ2-1; 12 nucleotides match TRBD2. Germline CDR1 and CDR2: MNHEY and SMNVEV (reference sequence). The CDR3 covers 16 residues. The V segment lost 5 bases and the J segment 0 bases; nucleotides outside the gene matches: 2. CDR3 DNA: TGTGCCAGCAGTGCTAGCGGGAGGGCCTCCTACAATGAGCAGTTCTTC. Translated: CASSASGRASYNEQFF.

The chain has TRBV5-4 and TRBJ1-6; the D gene is possibly TRBD1 (6 bases). Between the trimmed V and J ends, which lost 4 bases and 2 bases, there was a span of 19 bases. The length of the CDR3 is 18 residues. CDR1 and CDR2 (germline): SGHNT, YYREEE (reference sequence). The CDR3: CASSELPQGVTYNSPLHF. For the CDR3, the DNA is TGTGCCAGCAGCGAACTCCCACAGGGAGTAACCTATAATTCACCCCTCCACTTT.

The chain is built from TRBV4-1 and TRBJ2-5, with 9 nucleotides matching TRBD1. V lost 3 bases to trimming and J lost 4 bases; unmatched junction nucleotides: 12. Germline loops: CDR1 MGHRA, CDR2 YSYEKL. The CDR3 length is 17 residues. The CDR3, as DNA: TGCGCCAGCAGCCAGAAGGGACAGGGTTTTGAGGGAGAGACCCAGTACTTC. This sequence encodes CASSQKGQGFEGETQYF.

V and J are TRBV4-3 and TRBJ1-6; 8 positions match TRBD1. V trimming: 0 bases; J trimming: 9 bases; junction bases outside the gene matches: 10. CDR1 is LGHNA, CDR2 YSLEER, per germline. The CDR3 length is 17 residues. Here the CDR3 reads CASSQEGSGGWGSPLHF. The CDR3 nucleotides are TGCGCCAGCAGCCAAGAGGGGTCAGGGGGCTGGGGTTCACCCCTCCACTTT.

This clone was picked up a small number of times. The J gene is TRBJ1-4, the V gene TRBV9, with unresolved D. Per the germline V gene, CDR1 is SGDLS and CDR2 is YYNGEE. V shed 1 base and J shed 6 bases, with 7 bases lying between them. The CDR3 is 13 residues long. This CDR3 reads CASSVRPDEKLFF. Here the CDR3 DNA reads TGTGCCAGCAGCGTACGTCCTGATGAAAAACTGTTTTTT.

V usage is TRBV20-1 and J usage is TRBJ2-6, with D uncertain. CDR3 size: 16 residues. Germline values: CDR1 DFQATT, CDR2 SNEGSKA (reference sequence). The germline V and J ends were trimmed by 3 bases and 2 bases, with 14 bases remaining between them. In nucleotides, the CDR3 is TGCAGTGCTAGTCCCCCACACCGGGCTGGGGCCAACGTCCTGACTTTC. The encoded protein is CSASPPHRAGANVLTF.

The chain is built from TRBV6-2 or TRBV6-3 and TRBJ2-7, with TRBD2 identical over 14 bases. Germline V CDR1 and CDR2: MNHEY, SVGEGT. This CDR3 region has 17 residues. V was clipped by 2 bases and J by 2 bases; unmatched bases: 5. The DNA for the CDR3 is TGTGCCAGCAGTTACCCCGGGACTAGCGGGAGAACCTACGAGCAGTACTTC. Translated, it gives CASSYPGTSGRTYEQYF.

The V call is TRBV28, the J call TRBJ1-6, with a weak D call TRBD1 (6 bases). The ends were cut back, 5 bases at V and 14 bases at J, with 25 bases in the middle. The germline V gene has CDR1 MDHEN and CDR2 SYDVKM. The CDR3 extends over 16 amino acids. The CDR3: CASSPAGTGFLWALHF. CDR3 nucleotide sequence: TGTGCCAGCAGTCCCGCCGGTACAGGGTTCCTCTGGGCCCTCCACTTT. Looking up the rest from reference TRBV28 and TRBJ1-6 gives the full variable domain: DVKVTQSSRYLVKRTGEKVFLECVQDMDHENMFWYRQDPGLGLRLIYFSYDVKMKEKGDIPEGYSVSREKKERFSLILESASTNQTSMYLCASSPAGTGFLWALHFGNGTRLTVT.

The chain combines TRBV14 with TRBJ1-1; no firm D call. V lost 4 bases and J 2 bases, leaving 8 bases between the germline ends. The CDR3 is 13 amino acids. The germline V gene has CDR1 SGHDN and CDR2 FVKESK. In nucleotides, the CDR3 is TGTGCCAGCAGCCTGGCTTTAAACACTGAAGCTTTCTTT. Translated, it gives CASSLALNTEAFF.

The rearrangement uses TRBV7-2 and TRBJ2-7, with TRBD2 identical over 12 bases. The CDR3 sequence is 15 residues long. With V trimmed by 3 bases and J by 3 bases, 3 bases remained unmatched. The germline V gene has CDR1 SGHTA and CDR2 FQGNSA. The CDR3 is CASSLLAGGLYEQYF. In nucleotides, the CDR3 is TGTGCCAGCAGCTTGCTAGCGGGAGGGCTCTACGAGCAGTACTTC.

The chain uses TRBV6-5 and TRBJ1-2; D not resolved. Looked up from germline, CDR1 is MNHEY and CDR2 is SVGAGI. The CDR3 has 13 residues. With 6 bases removed from V and 8 bases from J, the gap between germline ends came to 16 bases. The CDR3 loop is CASSPNPTKGYTF. CDR3 in DNA: TGTGCCAGCAGCCCCAACCCGACAAAAGGCTACACCTTC.

The chain has TRBV6-5 and TRBJ2-7, with TRBD2 as a possible D gene (5 bases). Trimming left V 5 bases short and J 5 bases short, with 7 bases between. This CDR3 spans 11 amino acids. Germline CDR1 and CDR2: MNHEY and SVGAGI. The CDR3 protein is CASSRRNEQYF. In DNA, the CDR3 is TGTGCCAGCAGTCGGAGGAACGAGCAGTACTTC.

V usage is TRBV29-1 and J usage is TRBJ2-7, with 9 nucleotides matching TRBD1. There are 15 residues in the CDR3. Losses at the gene ends were 7 bases for V and 5 bases for J; bases not matched to a gene: 15. The germline CDR1 and CDR2 sequences are SQVTM and ANQGSEA. The CDR3 DNA reads TGCAGCGGCCGGGGGGCCGGGACAGGGTTCGACGAGCAGTACTTC. Its translation: CSGRGAGTGFDEQYF.

The count of this clone is one. The chain combines TRBV5-4 with TRBJ2-3; 7 bases match TRBD2. V shed 4 bases and J 4 bases; nucleotides not matched to a gene: 9. The CDR3 runs 15 residues. From germline, CDR1 is SGHNT and CDR2 YYREEE (reference sequence). Here the CDR3 reads CASSPGERGSDTQYF. CDR3 coding DNA: TGTGCCAGCAGCCCCGGAGAGCGGGGTTCAGATACGCAGTATTTT.